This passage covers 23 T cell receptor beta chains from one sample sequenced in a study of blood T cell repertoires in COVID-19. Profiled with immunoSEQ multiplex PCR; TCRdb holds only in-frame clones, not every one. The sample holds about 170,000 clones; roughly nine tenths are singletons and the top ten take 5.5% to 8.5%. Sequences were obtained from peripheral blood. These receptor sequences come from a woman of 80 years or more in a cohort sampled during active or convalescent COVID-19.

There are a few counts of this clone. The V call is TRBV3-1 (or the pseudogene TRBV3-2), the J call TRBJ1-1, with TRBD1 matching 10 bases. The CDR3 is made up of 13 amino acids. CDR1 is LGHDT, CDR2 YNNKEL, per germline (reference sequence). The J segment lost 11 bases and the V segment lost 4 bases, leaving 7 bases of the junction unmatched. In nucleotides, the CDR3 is TGTGCCAGCAGCCCCAGGGACAGGGGTGTCGCTTTCTTT. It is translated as CASSPRDRGVAFF.

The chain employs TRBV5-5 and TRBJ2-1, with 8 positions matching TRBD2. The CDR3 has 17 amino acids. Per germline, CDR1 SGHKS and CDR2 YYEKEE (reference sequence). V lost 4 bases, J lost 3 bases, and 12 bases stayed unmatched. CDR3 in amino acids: CASSLTSADSYYNEQFF. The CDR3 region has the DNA TGTGCCAGCAGCCTGACTAGCGCGGATTCATACTACAATGAGCAGTTCTTC.

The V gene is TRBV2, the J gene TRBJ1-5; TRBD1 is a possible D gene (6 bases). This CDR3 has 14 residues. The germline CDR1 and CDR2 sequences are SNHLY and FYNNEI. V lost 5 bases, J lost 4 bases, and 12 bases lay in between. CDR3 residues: CASSTGQLNQPQHF. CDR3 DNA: TGTGCCAGCAGTACTGGACAGTTGAATCAGCCCCAGCATTTT.

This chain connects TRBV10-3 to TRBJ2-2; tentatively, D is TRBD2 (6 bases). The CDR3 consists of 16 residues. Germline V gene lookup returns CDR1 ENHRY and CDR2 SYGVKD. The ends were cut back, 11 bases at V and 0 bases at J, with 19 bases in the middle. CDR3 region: CAGRGSGVANTGELFF. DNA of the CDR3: TGTGCCGGCCGGGGTAGCGGAGTTGCGAACACCGGGGAGCTGTTTTTT.

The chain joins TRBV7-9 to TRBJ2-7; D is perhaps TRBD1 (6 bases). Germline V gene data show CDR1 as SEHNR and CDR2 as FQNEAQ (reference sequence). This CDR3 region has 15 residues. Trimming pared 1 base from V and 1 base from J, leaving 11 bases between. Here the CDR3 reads CASSLVTGFSYEQYF. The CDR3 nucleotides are TGTGCCAGCAGCTTAGTTACAGGGTTTTCCTACGAGCAGTACTTC.

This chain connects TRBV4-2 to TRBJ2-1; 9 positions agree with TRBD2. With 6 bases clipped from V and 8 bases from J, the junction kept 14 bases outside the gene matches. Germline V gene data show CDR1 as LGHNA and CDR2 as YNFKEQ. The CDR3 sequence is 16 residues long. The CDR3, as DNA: TGTGCCAGCAGGCTATCACTAGCGGGCCGGGGAGATGAGCAGTTCTTC. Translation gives CASRLSLAGRGDEQFF.

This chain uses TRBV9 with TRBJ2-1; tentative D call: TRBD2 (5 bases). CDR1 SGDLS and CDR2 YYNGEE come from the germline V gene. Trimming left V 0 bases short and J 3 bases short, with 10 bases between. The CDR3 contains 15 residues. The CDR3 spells CASSVGTGYYNEQFF. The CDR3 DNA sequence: TGTGCCAGCAGCGTAGGGACGGGGTACTACAATGAGCAGTTCTTC. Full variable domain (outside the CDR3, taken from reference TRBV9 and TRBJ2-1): DSGVTQTPKHLITATGQRVTLRCSPRSGDLSVYWYQQSLDQGLQFLIQYYNGEERAKGNILERFSAQQFPDLHSELNLSSLELGDSALYFCASSVGTGYYNEQFFGPGTRLTVL.

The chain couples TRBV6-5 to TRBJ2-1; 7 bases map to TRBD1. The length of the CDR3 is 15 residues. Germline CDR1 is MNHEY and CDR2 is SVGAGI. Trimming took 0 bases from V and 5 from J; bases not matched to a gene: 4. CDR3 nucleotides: TGTGCCAGCAGTTACTCGGCCAGGGGGAACAATGAGCAGTTCTTC. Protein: CASSYSARGNNEQFF.

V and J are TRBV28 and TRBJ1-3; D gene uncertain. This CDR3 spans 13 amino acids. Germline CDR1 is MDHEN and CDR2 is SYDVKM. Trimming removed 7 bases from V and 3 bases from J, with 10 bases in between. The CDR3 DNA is TGTGCCAGCATCGAGAGGGTTGGAAACACCATATATTTT. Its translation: CASIERVGNTIYF.

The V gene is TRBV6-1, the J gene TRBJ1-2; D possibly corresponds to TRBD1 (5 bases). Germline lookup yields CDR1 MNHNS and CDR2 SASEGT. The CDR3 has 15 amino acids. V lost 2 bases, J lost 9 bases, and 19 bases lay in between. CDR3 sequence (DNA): TGTGCCAGCAGTGAACTTGGGGCGGGGATCTCTAGCTACACCTTC. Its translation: CASSELGAGISSYTF.

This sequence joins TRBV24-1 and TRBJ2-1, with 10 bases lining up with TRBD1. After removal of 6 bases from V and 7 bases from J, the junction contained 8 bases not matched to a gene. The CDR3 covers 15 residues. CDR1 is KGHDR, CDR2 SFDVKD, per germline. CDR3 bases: TGTGCCACCAGTCCAGGGACAGGGGTTAGAAATGAGCAGTTCTTC. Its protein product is CATSPGTGVRNEQFF.

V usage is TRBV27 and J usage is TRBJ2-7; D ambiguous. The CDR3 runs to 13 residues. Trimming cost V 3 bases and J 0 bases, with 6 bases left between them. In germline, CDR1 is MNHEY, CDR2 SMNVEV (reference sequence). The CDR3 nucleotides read TGTGCCAGCAGTTTCGGTATCTCCTACGAGCAGTACTTC. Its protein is CASSFGISYEQYF.

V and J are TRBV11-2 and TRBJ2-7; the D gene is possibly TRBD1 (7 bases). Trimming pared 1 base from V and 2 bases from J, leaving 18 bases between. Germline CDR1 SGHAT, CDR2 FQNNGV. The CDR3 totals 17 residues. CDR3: CASSLVVGQGGTYEQYF. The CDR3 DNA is TGTGCCAGCAGCTTAGTAGTTGGGCAGGGGGGAACCTACGAGCAGTACTTC.

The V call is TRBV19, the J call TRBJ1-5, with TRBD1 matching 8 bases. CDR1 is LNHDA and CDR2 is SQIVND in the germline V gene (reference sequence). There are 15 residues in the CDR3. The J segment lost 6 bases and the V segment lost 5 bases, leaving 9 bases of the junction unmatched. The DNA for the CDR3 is TGTGCCAGTAGTCAGTTGACAGGGGCAAGTCAGCCCCAGCATTTT. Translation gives CASSQLTGASQPQHF.

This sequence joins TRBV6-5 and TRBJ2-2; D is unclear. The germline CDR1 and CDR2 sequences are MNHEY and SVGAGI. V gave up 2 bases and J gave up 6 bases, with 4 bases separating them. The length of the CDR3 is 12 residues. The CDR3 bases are TGTGCCAGCAGTTACCCTCCCGGGGAGCTGTTTTTT. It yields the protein CASSYPPGELFF.

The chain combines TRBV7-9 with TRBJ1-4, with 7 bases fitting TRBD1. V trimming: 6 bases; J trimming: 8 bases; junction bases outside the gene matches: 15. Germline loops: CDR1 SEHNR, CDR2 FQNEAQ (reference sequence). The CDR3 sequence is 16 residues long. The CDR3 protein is CASSKQGRIAGEKLFF. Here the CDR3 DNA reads TGTGCCAGCAGTAAACAGGGGAGGATAGCGGGGGAAAAACTGTTTTTT.

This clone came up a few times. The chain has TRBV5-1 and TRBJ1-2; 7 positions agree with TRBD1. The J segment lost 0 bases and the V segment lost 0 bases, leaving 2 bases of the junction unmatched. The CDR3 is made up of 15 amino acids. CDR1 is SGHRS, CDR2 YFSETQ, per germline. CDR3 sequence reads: CASSLGGTANYGYTF. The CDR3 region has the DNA TGCGCCAGCAGCTTGGGAGGGACAGCTAACTATGGCTACACCTTC.

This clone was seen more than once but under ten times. The DNA for the CDR3 is TGCGCCAGCACCCGGGTGGACTACCAAGAGACCCAGTACTTC. It yields the protein CASTRVDYQETQYF. The chain carries TRBV5-1 and TRBJ2-5, with D tentatively TRBD2 (5 bases). The CDR3 is made up of 14 amino acids. The germline gives CDR1 SGHRS, CDR2 YFSETQ. Trimming pared 6 bases from V and 0 bases from J, leaving 12 bases between.

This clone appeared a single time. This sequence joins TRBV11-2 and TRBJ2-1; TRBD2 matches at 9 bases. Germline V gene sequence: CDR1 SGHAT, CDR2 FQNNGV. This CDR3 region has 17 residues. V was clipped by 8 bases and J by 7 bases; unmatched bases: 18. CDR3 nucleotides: TGTGCCAGCCGAACCTGGGGGCGGGGGGGCGTTTTGAATGAGCAGTTCTTC. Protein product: CASRTWGRGGVLNEQFF.

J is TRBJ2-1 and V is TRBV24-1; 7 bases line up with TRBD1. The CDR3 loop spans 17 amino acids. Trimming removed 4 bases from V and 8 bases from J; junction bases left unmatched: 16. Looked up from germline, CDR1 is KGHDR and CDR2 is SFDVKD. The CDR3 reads CATSDVRGFGKFDEQFF. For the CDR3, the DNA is TGTGCCACCAGTGACGTCAGGGGGTTCGGGAAATTCGATGAGCAGTTCTTC.

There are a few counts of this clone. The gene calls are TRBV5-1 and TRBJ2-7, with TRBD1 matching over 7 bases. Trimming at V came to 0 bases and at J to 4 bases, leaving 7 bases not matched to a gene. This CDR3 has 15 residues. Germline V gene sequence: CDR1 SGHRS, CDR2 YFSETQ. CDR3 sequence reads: CASSLDRQGRYEQYV. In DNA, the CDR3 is TGCGCCAGCAGCTTGGATCGACAGGGACGTTACGAGCAGTACGTC.

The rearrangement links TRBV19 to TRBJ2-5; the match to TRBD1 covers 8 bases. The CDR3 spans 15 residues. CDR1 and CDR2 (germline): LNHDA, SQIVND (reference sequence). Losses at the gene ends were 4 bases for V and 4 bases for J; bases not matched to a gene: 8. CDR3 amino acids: CASSTGQGSIETQYF. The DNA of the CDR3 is TGTGCCAGTAGTACCGGACAGGGTAGCATAGAGACCCAGTACTTC.

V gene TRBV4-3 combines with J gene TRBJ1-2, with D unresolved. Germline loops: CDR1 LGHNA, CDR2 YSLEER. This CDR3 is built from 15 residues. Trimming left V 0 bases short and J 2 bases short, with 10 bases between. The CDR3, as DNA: TGCGCCAGCAGCCAAGATCGCCCGGGGAACTATGGCTACACCTTC. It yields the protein CASSQDRPGNYGYTF.